This T cell receptor beta chain is drawn from a study of cytomegalovirus exposure and HLA in healthy donors. The PCR employed 60 Vbeta primers together with 13 Jbeta primers. Measured with immunoSEQ multiplex PCR; TCRdb has only the in-frame clones, and not every one. The data hold 120,000 to 150,000 clones, with 65% to 90% observed a single time. Looked up from germline, CDR1 is SGHDT and CDR2 is YYEEEE. The CDR3 consists of 13 residues. Losses at the gene ends were 6 bases for V and 8 bases for J; bases not matched to a gene: 7. This sequence originates from a woman aged 30 to 39 in good health and CMV-seronegative. The V gene is TRBV5-6, the J gene TRBJ1-2, with TRBD1 matching 10 bases. Sequenced material: PBMCs. The CDR3 loop is CASTGTGARGYTF. In nucleotides, the CDR3 is TGTGCCAGCACTGGGACAGGGGCGAGGGGCTACACCTTC.